This entry lists 9 T cell receptor beta chains sequenced from one sample in a study of blood T cell repertoires in COVID-19. Repertoires were generated with immunoSEQ multiplex PCR, while TCRdb's copy carries only in-frame clones and drops some. The data contain roughly 280,000 clones, approximately 87% of them singletons. Material for sequencing was peripheral blood. Every receptor here comes from a man aged 60-69 years who had recovered from COVID-19.

This chain links TRBV5-1 with TRBJ2-1, with D possibly matching TRBD1 (5 bases). Trimming took off 7 bases at V and 5 bases at J, with 16 bases between the two ends. This CDR3 is built from 14 residues. The germline gives CDR1 SGHRS, CDR2 YFSETQ. The CDR3 DNA reads TGCGCCAGCCCTGACAGACAAACCAACAATGAGCAGTTCTTC. Translation: CASPDRQTNNEQFF.

This rearrangement joins TRBV4-1 to TRBJ2-1; 10 positions agree with TRBD2. V was clipped by 3 bases and J by 6 bases; unmatched bases: 5. Germline CDR1 reads MGHRA; CDR2 reads YSYEKL. The CDR3 is 15 amino acids. CDR3 residues: CASSQIAGGGNEQFF. The CDR3 region has the DNA TGCGCCAGCAGCCAGATAGCGGGAGGAGGCAATGAGCAGTTCTTC.

V and J are TRBV6-4 and TRBJ2-1; TRBD1 matches 10 bases. V lost 4 bases, J lost 8 bases, and 8 bases stayed unmatched. The CDR3 totals 15 residues. Germline V gene lookup returns CDR1 MRHNA and CDR2 SNTAGT. Here the CDR3 DNA reads TGTGCCAGCAGTGCCTCTGGGACAGGGGCCTATGAGCAGTTCTTC. This codes for CASSASGTGAYEQFF.

This chain connects TRBV12-5 to TRBJ2-2; TRBD1 matches 10 bases. With 6 bases clipped from V and 4 bases from J, the junction kept 8 bases outside the gene matches. Germline V gene sequence: CDR1 LGHNT, CDR2 FRNRAP. The CDR3 loop spans 16 amino acids. CDR3 sequence reads: CASGIDRGLFTGELFF. The CDR3 nucleotides are TGTGCTAGTGGGATTGACAGGGGGCTGTTCACCGGGGAGCTGTTTTTT.

This CDR3 is CASSLVIQGEQYF. In DNA, the CDR3 is TGTGCCAGCAGCTTGGTCATTCAGGGAGAGCAGTACTTC. The chain is built from TRBV11-1 and TRBJ2-7; D might be TRBD1 (5 bases). This CDR3 has 13 amino acids. The germline V and J ends were trimmed by 3 bases and 7 bases, with 13 bases remaining between them. Germline loops: CDR1 SGHAT, CDR2 FQDESV (reference sequence).

About this clone: Its ends do not fully match the called genes, so a read error is possible. The chain combines TRBV2 with TRBJ1-1, with 7 positions matching TRBD1. CDR1 SNHLY and CDR2 FYNNEI come from the germline V gene. There are 14 residues in the CDR3. CDR3 amino acids: CASSPGQLNPEAFF. The CDR3 nucleotides read TGTGCCAGCAGTCCGGGACAGTTGAACCCTGAAGCTTTCTTT.

This clone showed up just a few times. The J gene is TRBJ1-5, the V gene TRBV7-9; D unclear. The ends were cut back, 1 base at V and 4 bases at J, with 14 bases in the middle. Germline CDR1 is SEHNR and CDR2 is FQNEAQ (reference sequence). The CDR3 runs 16 residues. The DNA for the CDR3 is TGTGCCAGCAGCTTAGAAGGCCCCCTCGGGAATCAGCCCCAGCATTTT. It translates to CASSLEGPLGNQPQHF.

This clone appeared a few times. The V and J genes are TRBV7-8 and TRBJ2-7; D gene uncertain. The CDR3 has 14 amino acids. Trimming removed 10 bases at V and 2 bases at J, with 18 bases between. CDR1 SGHVS and CDR2 FQNEAQ come from the germline V gene. The CDR3 nucleotides are TGTGCCACCAAAAGTCCAGGTACGGCCTACGAGCAGTACTTC. It yields the protein CATKSPGTAYEQYF.

As regards this clone: As the CDR3 is not closed by the conserved phenylalanine or tryptophan, this likely results from a read error. No DNA is shown, since the ends of the CDR3 on it are uncertain; the CDR3 is the one TCRdb lists. This chain connects TRBV19 to TRBJ1-1; the D call of TRBD1 is as the table states it, not checked on the DNA. With termini counted, the CDR3 has 15 amino acids. CDR1 LNHDA and CDR2 SQIVND come from the germline V gene (reference sequence). The CDR3 here is CASSMVPPLGQGAFL.